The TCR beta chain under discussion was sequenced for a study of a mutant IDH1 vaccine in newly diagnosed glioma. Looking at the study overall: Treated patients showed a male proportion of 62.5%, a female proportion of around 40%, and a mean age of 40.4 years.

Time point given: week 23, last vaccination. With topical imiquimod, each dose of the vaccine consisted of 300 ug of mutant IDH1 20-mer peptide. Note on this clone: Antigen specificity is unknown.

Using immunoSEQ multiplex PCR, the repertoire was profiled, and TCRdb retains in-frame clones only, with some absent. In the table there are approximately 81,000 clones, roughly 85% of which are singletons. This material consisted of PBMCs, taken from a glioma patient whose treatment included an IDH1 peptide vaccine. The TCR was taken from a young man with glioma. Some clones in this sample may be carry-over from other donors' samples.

The DNA of the CDR3 is TGCGCCAGCAGCCAGGGCCGGGGGAGCTCCTATAATTCACCCCTCCACTTT. Translation: CASSQGRGSSYNSPLHF. This chain uses TRBV4-3 with TRBJ1-6, with D tentatively TRBD1 (5 bases). The V end was cut by 3 bases, the J end by 0 bases, with 12 bases between. The CDR3 is made up of 17 amino acids. Germline V CDR1 and CDR2: LGHNA, YSLEER.